This TCR beta chain is from a study of T-cell memory formation after mild COVID-19 (dated by TCRdb to the early 2020s). For context, the study as a whole: Most TCR sequence clusters were specific to one of the two donors. In two donors, T-cell clones that expanded and contracted after mild COVID-19 were tracked by sequencing TCRalpha and TCRbeta repertoires over time. Two young, previously healthy adult volunteers made up the cohort, one male and one female. What the research found in general, with its limitations: SARS-CoV-2 specificity of the second-wave clones peaking on day 37 was not confirmed. Contracting CD4+ clones were located mainly in the CM and EM memory subsets, whereas CD8+ clones were found to be enriched in EMRA. From day 15 to 85, contracting clones showed balanced CD4/CD8 phenotypes, whereas a second wave of clones that expanded from day 15 to 37 leaned towards CD4+. Some responding clones were found in pre-infection memory, which suggests that pre-existing cross-reactive memory T cells took part in the SARS-CoV-2 response. Only a couple of mild cases were covered by the study, and larger cohorts that include severe cases with pre-infection samples were considered necessary.

PBMCs were isolated by Ficoll-Paque density gradient centrifugation. The instrument was an Illumina NovaSeq 6000. TCRalpha and TCRbeta cDNA libraries were built by 5'RACE with constant-segment primers, adding sample barcodes and unique molecular identifiers. RNA was extracted from every sample with Trizol reagent. Library amplification was performed in two PCR steps, and a second sample barcode and Illumina TruSeq adapters were introduced in the second step. Sequencing of libraries was performed on an Illumina NovaSeq with 2 x 150 bp paired-end reads. Regarding the original processing steps: The reads were demultiplexed and collapsed into UMI-guided consensus sequences using migec v1.2.7. Using mixcr v2.1.11, the UMI consensuses were aligned to TRA and TRB V and J templates and assembled into clonotypes. Clonotypes were classified as expanded or contracted when called significant by both edgeR and NoisET, with noise models trained on biological replicates. For edgeR calls, a false discovery rate-adjusted p below 0.01 and a log2 fold-change threshold of 1 were applied. As an exploratory analysis of dynamics, PCA with hierarchical clustering was applied to max-normalized trajectories of the 1000 most abundant clonotypes. Each responding clone was given a CD4 or CD8 phenotype based on the CD4+ and CD8+ repertoires, which had been sequenced separately. TCRdb reworked the public reads: Q25 trimming with fastp, MiXCR clone assembly, productive beta chains retained. Rows merge per CDR3 protein into single entries with the most common DNA and genes. In this record, the V and J calls reflect TCRdb's handling and not the investigators' own analysis. The sample records under 300,000 distinct CDR3 sequences, about a sixth of which are singletons. Approximately 3.6% of the sample lies in the top ten.

CDR1 DFQATT and CDR2 SNEGSKA are derived from the germline V gene (reference sequence). Trimming leaves V shorter by 4 bases and J shorter by 3 bases, with the junction holding 3 bases beyond the gene matches. Taken from cysteine to phenylalanine, the CDR3 has 12 residues. Of the read, only the CDR3 DNA is kept; its 36 bases are in frame from base 1. On this clonotype itself: Its antigen specificity is not known. Base qualities are not at hand, and no much larger clone is one base apart.

The TCR sequence derives from a man in his late teens or twenties who had mild COVID-19 (a few samples of this study predate the infection). The sample titles of this study are shuffled in the database, so cell type and time point are left out; the donor was told from shared clones. Material: PBMCs or a T cell subset sorted from them (not recorded which). The sequence joins TRBV20-1 to TRBJ2-7; TRBD1 lines up with 7 middle nucleotides. Here the CDR3 is given as CSATRQGYEQYF. The DNA is as follows: TGCAGTGCTACGAGACAGGGCTACGAGCAGTACTTC.